The 18 T cell receptor beta chains presented below share a single source sample, sequenced in a study of blood T cell repertoires in COVID-19. Generated by immunoSEQ multiplex PCR, the TCRdb table keeps only in-frame clones and is missing some. The data contain 200,000 to 300,000 clones, about 87% of them singletons. Input material: peripheral blood. Source of these receptors: a woman between 55 and 75 years old with COVID-19, enrolled during active disease.

The V and J genes are TRBV11-2 and TRBJ1-2; 8 bases are a match to TRBD1. The V and J ends lost 0 bases and 4 bases, in that order; junction bases with no gene match: 7. Germline V gene sequence: CDR1 SGHAT, CDR2 FQNNGV. The CDR3 has 16 amino acids. The CDR3 DNA follows: TGTGCCAGCAGCTTAGACTCAGGACAGGGTGTCTATGGCTACACCTTC. Its translation is CASSLDSGQGVYGYTF.

The chain couples TRBV28 to TRBJ2-5; 14 bases align to TRBD2. CDR3 length equals 15 residues. The germline V gene encodes CDR1 MDHEN and CDR2 SYDVKM. J lost 5 bases, V lost 3 bases, and 2 bases had no gene match. CDR3 region: CASSFRTSGGETQYF. The CDR3 DNA sequence: TGTGCCAGCAGTTTCCGGACTAGCGGGGGGGAGACCCAGTACTTC.

The chain joins TRBV12-3 or TRBV12-4 to TRBJ1-3; D possibly corresponds to TRBD1 (5 bases). The CDR3 is 13 amino acids. V lost 5 bases to trimming and J lost 4 bases, with 9 bases between them. The chain's CDR3 is CASSMAGGNTIYF. DNA for the CDR3: TGTGCCAGCAGTATGGCAGGGGGAAACACCATATATTTT.

This clone has a handful of counts. V usage is TRBV12-3 or TRBV12-4 and J usage is TRBJ2-1; 7 bases map to TRBD2. The CDR3 runs 11 residues. Unmatched junction bases numbered 3, after V lost 3 bases and J lost 13 bases. The DNA for the CDR3 is TGTGCCAGCAGTTTGTCGGGACTACAGTTCTTC. It translates to CASSLSGLQFF.

J is TRBJ2-2 and V is TRBV29-1; 12 bases line up with TRBD1. This CDR3 is 18 amino acids long. CDR1 is SQVTM, CDR2 ANQGSEA, per germline. The junction had 17 bases not matched to a gene; V was cut back by 6 bases and J by 6 bases. CDR3 amino acids: CSVARRTGTGGAPGELFF. The CDR3 DNA reads as TGCAGCGTAGCGAGACGAACCGGGACAGGGGGCGCTCCCGGGGAGCTGTTTTTT.

The rearrangement uses TRBV30 and TRBJ2-3; 8 nucleotides align to TRBD2. This CDR3 contains 15 residues. Germline loops: CDR1 GTSNPN, CDR2 SVGIG (reference sequence). Trimming at V came to 2 bases and at J to 1 base, leaving 5 bases not matched to a gene. This CDR3 is CAWSRSGRGTDTQYF. The CDR3 DNA is TGTGCCTGGAGTCGGAGCGGGAGAGGCACAGATACGCAGTATTTT.

J is TRBJ2-7 and V is TRBV5-1; 10 bases fit TRBD2. CDR3 length equals 15 residues. With 2 bases clipped from V and 6 bases from J, the junction kept 8 bases outside the gene matches. Germline assignment: CDR1 SGHRS and CDR2 YFSETQ. Here the CDR3 reads CASSFAPTSGREQYF. CDR3 nucleotide sequence: TGCGCCAGCAGCTTTGCGCCGACTAGCGGGCGCGAGCAGTACTTC.

In this sample, this clone turned up a few times. V gene TRBV27 combines with J gene TRBJ2-1, with D maybe TRBD2 (6 bases). The CDR3 is 15 amino acids. CDR1 and CDR2 (germline): MNHEY, SMNVEV (reference sequence). With 6 bases removed from V and 0 bases from J, the gap between germline ends came to 12 bases. CDR3 nucleotides: TGTGCCAGCAGAAAACTAGCCTCCTCCTACAATGAGCAGTTCTTC. It codes for CASRKLASSYNEQFF.

The gene calls are TRBV7-3 and TRBJ2-3; weak D call: TRBD1 (6 bases). The CDR3 is 14 residues long. Germline V gives CDR1 SGHTA, CDR2 FQGTGA. V lost 2 bases to trimming and J lost 3 bases, with 9 bases between them. This chain's CDR3 is CASSLDQGTDTQYF. In DNA form, the CDR3 reads TGTGCCAGCAGCTTAGACCAGGGGACAGATACGCAGTATTTT.

The chain carries TRBV24-1 and TRBJ2-1; TRBD2 matches at 8 bases. The length of the CDR3 is 19 residues. Trimming at V came to 2 bases and at J to 1 base, leaving 12 bases not matched to a gene. Germline lookup yields CDR1 KGHDR and CDR2 SFDVKD. The CDR3 sequence: CATSDSSRTSSLSYNEQFF. CDR3 nucleotide sequence: TGTGCCACCAGTGATTCGTCTCGGACTAGCAGTCTTTCCTACAATGAGCAGTTCTTC.

The rearrangement uses TRBV7-3 and TRBJ1-1, with 7 nucleotides matching TRBD1. J gave up 2 bases and V 5 bases, and 5 bases lay outside the gene matches. The germline CDR1 and CDR2 sequences are SGHTA and FQGTGA. The CDR3 runs 14 residues. The CDR3 DNA is TGTGCCAGCAGCCAGACAGGGATCAACACTGAAGCTTTCTTT. Translation gives CASSQTGINTEAFF.

The J gene is TRBJ2-1, the V gene TRBV5-5, with D maybe TRBD1 (5 bases). CDR3 length equals 15 residues. V was trimmed by 0 bases and J by 4 bases, leaving 11 bases between them. Germline V lookup: CDR1 SGHKS, CDR2 YYEKEE (reference sequence). The CDR3 sequence: CASSLEGSVYNEQFF. The CDR3 DNA reads TGTGCCAGCAGCTTGGAGGGGTCAGTTTACAATGAGCAGTTCTTC. The full variable domain, completed using reference TRBV5-5 and TRBJ2-1, is DAGVTQSPTHLIKTRGQQVTLRCSPISGHKSVSWYQQVLGQGPQFIFQYYEKEERGRGNFPDRFSARQFPNYSSELNVNALLLGDSALYLCASSLEGSVYNEQFFGPGTRLTVL.

The chain has TRBV5-4 and TRBJ2-6, with D maybe TRBD2 (6 bases). Germline-derived CDR1 and CDR2 are SGHNT and YYREEE (reference sequence). The CDR3 has 17 amino acids. The V end was cut by 0 bases, the J end by 3 bases, with 13 bases between. The CDR3 coding sequence is TGTGCCAGCAGCTTGGACTCCGGGACTTTTGGGGCCAACGTCCTGACTTTC. Translated, it gives CASSLDSGTFGANVLTF.

This sequence joins TRBV11-2 and TRBJ2-7, with D possibly matching TRBD1 (6 bases). The V end was cut by 3 bases, the J end by 5 bases, with 11 bases between. Looked up from germline, CDR1 is SGHAT and CDR2 is FQNNGV. The CDR3 has 13 residues. The CDR3 spells CASSFGNRDEQYF. CDR3 nucleotides: TGTGCCAGCAGCTTTGGGAACAGGGACGAGCAGTACTTC.

This clone was seen just once. The chain is built from TRBV2 and TRBJ1-1; 7 positions match TRBD1. The V and J ends lost 3 bases and 1 base, in that order; junction bases with no gene match: 2. Per the germline V gene, CDR1 is SNHLY and CDR2 is FYNNEI. The CDR3 length is 14 residues. CDR3 protein: CASSDRQGNTEAFF. CDR3 nucleotides: TGTGCCAGCAGTGACCGACAGGGGAACACTGAAGCTTTCTTT.

This clone has only a few counts. The V call is TRBV6-5, the J call TRBJ2-3; perhaps TRBD2 as D (6 bases). This CDR3 comprises 14 residues. Germline CDR1 reads MNHEY; CDR2 reads SVGAGI. V lost 6 bases, J lost 2 bases, and 12 bases lay in between. The CDR3 spells CASSLTRHTDTQYF. DNA for the CDR3: TGTGCCAGCAGCCTGACTAGACACACAGATACGCAGTATTTT.

In this sample, this clone turned up once. The rearrangement uses TRBV29-1 and TRBJ1-4; TRBD1 aligns across 8 bases. Germline V CDR1 and CDR2: SQVTM, ANQGSEA. This CDR3 region has 13 residues. The junction had 5 bases not matched to a gene; V was cut back by 6 bases and J by 5 bases. The CDR3 sequence is CSVSRGLNEKLFF. The CDR3, as DNA: TGCAGCGTCAGCAGGGGGCTAAATGAAAAACTGTTTTTT.

The chain joins TRBV19 to TRBJ1-5; tentative D call: TRBD1 (5 bases). CDR3 length equals 14 residues. Germline CDR1 LNHDA, CDR2 SQIVND (reference sequence). Trimming removed 9 bases from V and 1 base from J, with 13 bases in between. In DNA, the CDR3 is TGTGCCAGCCATTTAGGGGCGAGCAATCAGCCCCAGCATTTT. Protein: CASHLGASNQPQHF.